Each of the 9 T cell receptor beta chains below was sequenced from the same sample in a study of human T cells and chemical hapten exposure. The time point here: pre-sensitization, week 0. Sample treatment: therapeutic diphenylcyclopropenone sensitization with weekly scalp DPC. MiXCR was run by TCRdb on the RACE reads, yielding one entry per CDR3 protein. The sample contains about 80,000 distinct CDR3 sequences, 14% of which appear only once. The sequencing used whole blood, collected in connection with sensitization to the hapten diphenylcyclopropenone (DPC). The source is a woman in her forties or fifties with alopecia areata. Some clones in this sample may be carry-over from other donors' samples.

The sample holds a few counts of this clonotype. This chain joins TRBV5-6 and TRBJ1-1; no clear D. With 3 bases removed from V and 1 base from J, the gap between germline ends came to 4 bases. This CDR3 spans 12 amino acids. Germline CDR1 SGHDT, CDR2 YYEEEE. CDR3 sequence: CASSWGNTEAFF. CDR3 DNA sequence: TGTGCCAGCAGCTGGGGGAACACTGAAGCTTTCTTT.

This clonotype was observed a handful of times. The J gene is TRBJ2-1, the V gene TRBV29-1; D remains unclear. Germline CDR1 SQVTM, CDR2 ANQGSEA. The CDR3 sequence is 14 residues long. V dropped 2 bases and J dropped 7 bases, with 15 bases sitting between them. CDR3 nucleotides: TGCAGCGTTGAAACGGACCTGAGATCTAATGAGCAGTTCTTC. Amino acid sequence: CSVETDLRSNEQFF.

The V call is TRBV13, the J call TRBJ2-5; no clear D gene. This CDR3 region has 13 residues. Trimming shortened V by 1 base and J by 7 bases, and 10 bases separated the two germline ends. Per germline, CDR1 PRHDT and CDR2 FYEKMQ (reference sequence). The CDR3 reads CASSLVQAGTQYF. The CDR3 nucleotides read TGTGCCAGCAGCTTAGTACAAGCCGGGACCCAGTACTTC.

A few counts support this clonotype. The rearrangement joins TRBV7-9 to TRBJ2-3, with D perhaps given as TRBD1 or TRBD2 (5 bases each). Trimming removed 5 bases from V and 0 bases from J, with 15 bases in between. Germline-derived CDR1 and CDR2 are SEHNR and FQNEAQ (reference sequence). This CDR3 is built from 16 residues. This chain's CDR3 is CASSTRRDESTDTQYF. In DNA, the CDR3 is TGTGCCAGCAGCACCCGCCGGGACGAGAGCACAGATACGCAGTATTTT.

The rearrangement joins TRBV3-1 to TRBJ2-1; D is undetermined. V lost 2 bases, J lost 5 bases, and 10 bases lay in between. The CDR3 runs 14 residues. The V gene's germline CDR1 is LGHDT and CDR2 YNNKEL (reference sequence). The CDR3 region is CASSQNLIDNEQFF. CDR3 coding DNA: TGTGCCAGCAGCCAAAATCTCATCGACAATGAGCAGTTCTTC.

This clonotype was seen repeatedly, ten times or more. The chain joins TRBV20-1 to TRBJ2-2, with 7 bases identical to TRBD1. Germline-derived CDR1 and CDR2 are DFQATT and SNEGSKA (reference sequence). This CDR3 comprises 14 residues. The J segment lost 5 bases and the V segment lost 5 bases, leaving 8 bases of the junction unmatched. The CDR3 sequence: CSAARSTGTGELFF. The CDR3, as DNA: TGCAGTGCTGCCCGTTCGACAGGGACCGGGGAGCTGTTTTTT.

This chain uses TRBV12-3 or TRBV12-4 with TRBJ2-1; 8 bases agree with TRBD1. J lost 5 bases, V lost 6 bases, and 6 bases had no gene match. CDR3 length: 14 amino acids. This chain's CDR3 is CASRRQGRNNEQFF. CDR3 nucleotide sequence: TGTGCCAGCAGAAGACAGGGGAGGAACAATGAGCAGTTCTTC.

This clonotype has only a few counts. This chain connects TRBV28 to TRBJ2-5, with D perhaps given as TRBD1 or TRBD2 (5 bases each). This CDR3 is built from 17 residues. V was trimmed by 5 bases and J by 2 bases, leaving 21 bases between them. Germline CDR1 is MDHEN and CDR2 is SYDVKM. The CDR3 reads CASSLRDPTRRQETQYF. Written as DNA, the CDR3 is TGTGCCAGCAGTCTCCGGGACCCAACACGAAGGCAAGAGACCCAGTACTTC.

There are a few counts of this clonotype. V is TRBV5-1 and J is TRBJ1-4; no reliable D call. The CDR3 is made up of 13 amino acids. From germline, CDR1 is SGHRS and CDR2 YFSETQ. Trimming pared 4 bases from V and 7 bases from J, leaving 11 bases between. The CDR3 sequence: CASSGGGIEKLFF. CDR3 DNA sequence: TGCGCCAGCAGCGGTGGAGGGATTGAAAAACTGTTTTTT.